This T cell receptor beta chain was profiled in a study of CD8+ T cells in alopecia areata listed by TCRdb under 2018. As for the study more broadly: The treated patients took part in an open-label pilot trial in which moderate-to-severe alopecia areata was treated with oral tofacitinib at 5 to 10 mg twice daily. Tofacitinib was given for 6 to 18 months, followed by 6 months of follow-up off drug to assess delayed response and recurrence. The SALT score, which quantifies the percentage of affected scalp surface area, was used to measure disease severity in treated patients. To study T cell clonal expansion in alopecia areata, the researchers applied high-throughput TCRbeta sequencing to both the C3H/HeJ mouse model and human patients. On the human side, TCRbeta sequencing was run on scalp tissue and on sorted CD4+ and CD8+ peripheral blood T cells from healthy controls and from alopecia areata patients with either patchy or totalis/universalis disease. Biopsies were taken from tofacitinib-treated patients at baseline and at 4 and 24 weeks of treatment, and a later scalp biopsy was taken in several of the tofacitinib-treated patients. Clonality in the scalp was compared among normal scalp (n=4), patchy alopecia areata scalp (n=8), and alopecia totalis/universalis scalp (n=8). RNA was extracted with the PAXgene miRNA kit for fixed scalp, the miRNeasy kit for PBMCs, and the RNeasy kit for mouse skin. immunoSEQ multiplex PCR using 35 Vbeta forward primers and 13 Jbeta reverse primers was used to amplify TCRbeta CDR3 regions.

The junction carries 14 bases between V and J, which are trimmed by 4 bases and 7 bases respectively. From the germline V gene, CDR1 is SQVTM and CDR2 is ANQGSEA. Inclusive of the bounding cysteine and phenylalanine, the CDR3 is 12 residues long. Just CDR3 DNA is preserved here, 36 bases in frame from base 1. The library was prepared using the immunoSEQ multiplex PCR assay. RNA was extracted from all samples and reverse transcribed into cDNA, which served as template for TCR sequencing. First-strand cDNA was synthesized using SuperScript III with a 2:1 mix of oligo-dT and random hexamers. A synthetic immune receptor repertoire was used to measure amplification bias, and any remaining bias was corrected computationally. Under the source paper's analysis protocol: Raw reads were preprocessed to remove errors, and CDR3 was defined according to IMGT conventions as the region from the conserved cysteine to phenylalanine. Clonality was computed by normalizing Shannon entropy by log2 of the number of productive unique TCRs and subtracting the result from 1. Whether scalp clones were CD4 or CD8 was inferred by matching scalp TCRbeta sequences against CD4 and CD8 repertoires sorted from blood. This immuneACCESS table, as held by TCRdb, lists in-frame sequences with V and J called but not all clones. Of the missing ones, under half trace to an unresolved V gene in checked studies; the others have no known cause. D and trimming come from the DNA, and the V and J calls and clone size come from that table. This sample has 90,000 to 120,000 clones in its table, and roughly 89% of those were observed once. The top ten hold roughly 25% of the sample.

On the study overall, not on this receptor specifically: During tofacitinib treatment, many expanded lesional clones remained in scalp and blood, and this persistence may partly explain relapse after treatment is stopped. Because the treated cohort was small and had only one nonresponder, larger studies are needed to examine links between baseline CD8+ expansion and response. Higher clonality and more expanded CD8+ clones were observed in lesional scalp than in normal scalp, particularly in alopecia totalis/universalis, a finding suggestive of antigenic drive. With tofacitinib, both scalp clonality and the number of expanded CD8+ clones among the top 100 scalp clones went down significantly. Scalp TCR repertoire analysis is complicated because resident alphabeta T cells in normal human skin are also sequenced, whereas mouse skin is dominated by gammadelta T cells. Shared TCR sequences between patients were less evident than in mice, which may be partly attributable to HLA diversity in the patient population.

In the paper's terms, the time point label means: roughly 24 weeks on oral tofacitinib. The sample's treatment or condition label, in plain terms: oral pan-JAK inhibitor, 5-10 mg twice daily. Lesional scalp punch biopsies and peripheral blood were collected from alopecia areata patients. After PBMCs were isolated by density centrifugation and stained for CD3, CD4 and CD8, a FACSAria was used to sort CD4+ and CD8+ T cells. Points on this clone: Its binding antigen is unknown. Base qualities are not at hand, and no much larger clone is one base apart.

The source was CD8+ T cells sorted from blood, collected at week 24, from a patient treated with tofacitinib. The chain joins TRBV29-1 to TRBJ2-7, and the D gene may be TRBD1, 6 bases matching. This receptor was obtained from a human donor with alopecia areata. This receptor has the CDR3 CSVAHRVFEQYF. The DNA sequence is given as TGCAGCGTTGCCCACAGGGTGTTTGAGCAGTACTTC.